This TCR beta chain was recovered during a study of T cells after posttransplantation cyclophosphamide. The CDR3 spans 14 residues. Germline CDR1 and CDR2: MGHRA and YSYEKL. V was shortened by 1 base and J by 1 base, with 7 bases between the two germline ends. Some clones are missing from TCRdb's copy, which holds only in-frame ones; the method was immunoSEQ multiplex PCR. The table has about 16,000 clones, around 95% seen once. The naive gate required viable CD3+CD4+ or CD3+CD8+ cells with CCR7+CD45RA+CD45RO-CD95-CD27+CD28+ phenotype. The related graft donor's blood sample was taken on the day of bone marrow donation.

The sequence derives from a woman in her fifties or sixties in good health and a related stem cell transplant donor. The chain combines TRBV4-1 with TRBJ1-2; D not certain. The sequenced sample consisted of naive CD4+ T cells sorted from blood. The chain's CDR3 is CASSQGGINYGYTF. The CDR3 nucleotides are TGCGCCAGCAGCCAAGGAGGGATTAACTATGGCTACACCTTC.